The 4 T cell receptor beta chains below come from one sample, sequenced in a study of cytomegalovirus exposure and HLA in healthy donors. It was with 60 Vbeta and 13 Jbeta primers that the PCR ran. The protocol was immunoSEQ multiplex PCR, while the TCRdb copy is restricted to in-frame clones and leaves out a portion. The sample has 100,000 to 150,000 clones, roughly 82% seen once. What was sequenced was PBMCs. The receptor source for this set is a male donor in good health and CMV-seropositive.

This clone was counted once. This sequence joins TRBV20-1 and TRBJ1-1; a possible D gene is TRBD1 (5 bases). The CDR3 is 11 amino acids. Trimming cost V 7 bases and J 1 base, with 7 bases left between them. CDR1 and CDR2 (germline): DFQATT, SNEGSKA (reference sequence). CDR3 amino acids: CSGQWNTEAFF. DNA of the CDR3: TGCAGTGGACAGTGGAACACTGAAGCTTTCTTT.

The genes are TRBV2 and TRBJ1-1; maybe TRBD1 (5 bases). This CDR3 spans 13 amino acids. Germline CDR1 and CDR2: SNHLY and FYNNEI. Between the trimmed V and J ends, which lost 8 bases and 1 base, there was a span of 11 bases. The CDR3 region is CASGLDRNTEAFF. The CDR3 DNA follows: TGTGCCAGCGGCCTAGACAGGAACACTGAAGCTTTCTTT.

The genes are TRBV6-1 and TRBJ1-3; D call uncertain. V was trimmed by 5 bases and J by 2 bases, leaving 13 bases between them. CDR3 size: 15 residues. The germline V gene encodes CDR1 MNHNS and CDR2 SASEGT. CDR3 region: CASSPGGGTGNTIYF. In DNA form, the CDR3 reads TGTGCCAGCAGTCCTGGCGGAGGGACTGGAAACACCATATATTTT.

V is TRBV5-1 and J is TRBJ2-2, with TRBD2 identical over 11 bases. V dropped 5 bases and J dropped 0; count of bases not matched to a gene: 9. Germline CDR1 and CDR2: SGHRS and YFSETQ. The CDR3 sequence is 18 residues long. CDR3 loop: CASRPLAGGTPNTGELFF. The CDR3 coding sequence is TGCGCCAGCAGACCCCTAGCGGGGGGCACTCCGAACACCGGGGAGCTGTTTTTT.